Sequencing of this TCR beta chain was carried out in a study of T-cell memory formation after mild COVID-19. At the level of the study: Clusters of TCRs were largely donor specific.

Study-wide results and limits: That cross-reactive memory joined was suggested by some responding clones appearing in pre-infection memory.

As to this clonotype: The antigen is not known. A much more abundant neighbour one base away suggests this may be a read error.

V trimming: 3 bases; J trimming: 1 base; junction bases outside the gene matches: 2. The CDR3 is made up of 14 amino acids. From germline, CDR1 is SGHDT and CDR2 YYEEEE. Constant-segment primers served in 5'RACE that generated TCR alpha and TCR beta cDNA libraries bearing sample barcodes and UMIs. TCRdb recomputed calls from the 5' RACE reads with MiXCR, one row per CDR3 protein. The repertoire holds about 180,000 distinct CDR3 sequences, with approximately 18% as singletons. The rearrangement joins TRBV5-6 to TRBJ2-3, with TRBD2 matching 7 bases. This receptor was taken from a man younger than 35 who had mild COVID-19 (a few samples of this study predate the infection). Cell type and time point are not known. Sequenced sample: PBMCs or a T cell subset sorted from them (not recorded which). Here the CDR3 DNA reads TGTGCCAGCAGCTCCGGACTAGGCACAGATACGCAGTATTTT. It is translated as CASSSGLGTDTQYF.